This entry lists 30 T cell receptor beta chains sequenced from one sample in a study of CD8 T cells in ankylosing spondylitis. Study conclusions and caveats: In ankylosing spondylitis blood, a motif of seven to nine highly homologous TCR beta variants appeared characteristic.

TCRdb re-called the 5' RACE reads with MiXCR, one entry per CDR3 protein. The data contain around 440,000 distinct CDR3 sequences, about 15% of them singletons. These receptors have no identified antigens. Sequenced input: blood, either unsorted or a sorted T cell fraction (not recorded which). These receptors were obtained from a male donor with ankylosing spondylitis.

The chain has TRBV5-1 and TRBJ2-2; D is perhaps TRBD1 (5 bases). Germline V CDR1 and CDR2: SGHRS, YFSETQ. V lost 5 bases to trimming and J lost 1 base, with 12 bases between them. This CDR3 comprises 15 residues. For the CDR3, the DNA is TGCGCCAGCAGGCGTGGGGCGCTGAACACCGGGGAGCTGTTTTTT. Encoded protein: CASRRGALNTGELFF.

This clonotype appeared a few times. The chain couples TRBV28 to TRBJ2-1, with 9 positions matching TRBD1. This CDR3 is built from 12 residues. With V trimmed by 6 bases and J by 15 bases, 9 bases remained unmatched. Germline assignment: CDR1 MDHEN and CDR2 SYDVKM. The CDR3 DNA reads as TGTGCCAGCAGCTCTGACAGGGGGTACCGGTTCTTC. Translating gives CASSSDRGYRFF.

A few counts support this clonotype. The chain recombines TRBV7-9 with TRBJ2-5; TRBD1 aligns across 7 bases. CDR1 is SEHNR, CDR2 FQNEAQ, per germline (reference sequence). V was pared by 2 bases and J by 4 bases, with 4 bases of the junction left unmatched. The CDR3 has 14 residues. The DNA of the CDR3 is TGTGCCAGCAGCTTAAAGGGGGCTTTAGAGACCCAGTACTTC. This gives the protein CASSLKGALETQYF. Supplemented by reference TRBV7-9 and TRBJ2-5, the full variable domain reads DTGVSQNPRHKITKRGQNVTFRCDPISEHNRLYWYRQTLGQGPEFLTYFQNEAQLEKSRLLSDRFSAERPKGSFSTLEIQRTEQGDSAMYLCASSLKGALETQYFGPGTRLLVL.

The chain combines TRBV2 with TRBJ2-7; perhaps D is TRBD1 or TRBD2 (5 bases each). Looked up from germline, CDR1 is SNHLY and CDR2 is FYNNEI. Between the trimmed V and J ends, which lost 8 bases and 6 bases, there was a span of 14 bases. CDR3 length equals 12 residues. The CDR3 region has the DNA TGTGCCAGCGAGGGCAGAGGGGCCGAGCAGTACTTC. This gives the protein CASEGRGAEQYF.

This clonotype was observed a few times. The chain couples TRBV6-1 to TRBJ2-1; D unclear. The CDR3 has 14 amino acids. V lost 6 bases to trimming and J lost 5 bases, with 14 bases between them. Germline CDR1 reads MNHNS; CDR2 reads SASEGT. CDR3 amino acids: CASSRPDTDNEQFF. CDR3 DNA sequence: TGTGCCAGCAGCCGACCAGACACAGACAATGAGCAGTTCTTC.

This clonotype was counted many times. This CDR3 reads CASSSRAGGNTIYF. CDR3 nucleotide sequence: TGTGCCAGCAGTTCAAGAGCAGGGGGAAACACCATATATTTT. The chain employs TRBV28 and TRBJ1-3; tentatively, D is TRBD1 (5 bases). This CDR3 has 14 amino acids. Germline V gives CDR1 MDHEN, CDR2 SYDVKM. V lost 4 bases to trimming and J lost 4 bases, with 11 bases between them.

The chain uses TRBV7-9 and TRBJ1-1, with a possible D match to TRBD1 (6 bases). The CDR3 spans 15 residues. The V gene lost 0 bases and the J gene lost 10 bases, with 18 bases spanning the gap. Per germline, CDR1 SEHNR and CDR2 FQNEAQ (reference sequence). The CDR3 nucleotides are TGTGCCAGCAGCTTAGCCCAAACAGGGAAGATCGGAGCTTTCTTT. Encoded protein: CASSLAQTGKIGAFF.

This chain connects TRBV6-1 to TRBJ2-1; D remains ambiguous. V was shortened by 7 bases and J by 5 bases, with 6 bases between the two germline ends. Germline-derived CDR1 and CDR2 are MNHNS and SASEGT. This CDR3 region has 11 residues. In nucleotides, the CDR3 is TGTGCCAGCACCCCACACAATGAGCAGTTCTTC. Translating gives CASTPHNEQFF.

J is TRBJ2-1 and V is TRBV5-1; perhaps TRBD1 as D (6 bases). Per germline, CDR1 SGHRS and CDR2 YFSETQ. This CDR3 is built from 18 residues. With 6 bases removed from V and 1 base from J, the gap between germline ends came to 23 bases. CDR3 DNA sequence: TGCGCCAGCAATCGGGACAAATGGACCGAAAAGTCCTACAATGAGCAGTTCTTC. Translating gives CASNRDKWTEKSYNEQFF.

The chain is built from TRBV20-1 and TRBJ1-6, with D perhaps TRBD1 (6 bases). This CDR3 has 15 amino acids. The V end was cut by 6 bases, the J end by 4 bases, with 16 bases between. Germline CDR1 DFQATT, CDR2 SNEGSKA (reference sequence). CDR3 in amino acids: CSALGGGNYNSPLHF. The DNA of the CDR3 is TGCAGTGCCTTGGGGGGCGGAAATTATAATTCACCCCTCCACTTT.

This CDR3 reads CASSLAGAGAEDGYTF. In DNA, the CDR3 is TGCGCCAGCAGCTTGGCCGGCGCGGGGGCGGAGGATGGCTACACCTTC. The chain is built from TRBV5-1 and TRBJ1-2; D is perhaps TRBD1 (6 bases). Germline CDR1 reads SGHRS; CDR2 reads YFSETQ. The ends were cut back, 0 bases at V and 6 bases at J, with 18 bases in the middle. This CDR3 region has 16 residues.

This clonotype was observed many times. The chain uses TRBV12-3 or TRBV12-4 and TRBJ2-5; D is undetermined. The CDR3 covers 13 residues. V was shortened by 4 bases and J by 2 bases, with 8 bases between the two germline ends. CDR3 in amino acids: CASSSSQQETQYF. The CDR3 bases are TGTGCCAGCAGTTCTAGTCAGCAAGAGACCCAGTACTTC.

In this sample, this clonotype turned up many times. This chain uses TRBV20-1 with TRBJ2-1; D tentatively reads TRBD1 or TRBD2 (5 bases each). The CDR3 runs 18 residues. Germline lookup yields CDR1 DFQATT and CDR2 SNEGSKA (reference sequence). Trimming took 3 bases from V and 2 from J, leaving 23 bases between them. CDR3 protein: CSARHAYLGPGTYNEQFF. The CDR3 nucleotides read TGCAGTGCTAGGCACGCCTACTTGGGACCCGGGACCTACAATGAGCAGTTCTTC.

This chain joins TRBV5-1 and TRBJ1-4; D is undetermined. CDR1 and CDR2 from the germline V gene are SGHRS and YFSETQ. With 0 bases removed from V and 7 bases from J, the gap between germline ends came to 7 bases. This CDR3 is built from 13 residues. CDR3 region: CASSLEVGEKLFF. The CDR3 DNA reads TGCGCCAGCAGCTTGGAGGTCGGTGAAAAACTGTTTTTT.

The gene calls are TRBV10-3 and TRBJ2-7; D is possibly TRBD2 (6 bases). The length of the CDR3 is 14 residues. Deletions cut 10 bases from V and 6 bases from J, with 22 bases between. CDR1 is ENHRY and CDR2 is SYGVKD in the germline V gene. Here the CDR3 DNA reads TGTGCCACCGAGCACGGGGGACCTCATAGCGAGCAGTACTTC. Its protein product is CATEHGGPHSEQYF.

V is TRBV12-3 or TRBV12-4 and J is TRBJ1-5; D is uncertain. V lost 6 bases, J lost 6 bases, and 18 bases lay in between. This CDR3 is 15 amino acids long. The DNA of the CDR3 is TGTGCCAGCAGGGGGTCCGGGAAAGGTTTTCAGCCCCAGCATTTT. This codes for CASRGSGKGFQPQHF.

This clonotype came up a few times. The chain uses TRBV6-1 and TRBJ1-2; 10 positions match TRBD1. V lost 8 bases, J lost 7 bases, and 10 bases stayed unmatched. The CDR3 runs to 14 residues. In germline, CDR1 is MNHNS, CDR2 SASEGT. The CDR3 bases are TGTGCCAGCGGAAAAGGACAGGGGGTCTTTGGCTACACCTTC. Its protein is CASGKGQGVFGYTF.

In this sample, this clonotype turned up a few times. The chain links TRBV20-1 to TRBJ2-7; TRBD1 might be the D (6 bases). Trimming took off 2 bases at V and 3 bases at J, with 20 bases between the two ends. This CDR3 contains 16 residues. Germline loops: CDR1 DFQATT, CDR2 SNEGSKA (reference sequence). CDR3 bases: TGCAGTGCTAGACGCGAACCTGGCAGGGGCGGCTACGAGCAGTACTTC. Protein: CSARREPGRGGYEQYF.

Only a few counts were recorded for this clonotype. The rearrangement uses TRBV6-1 and TRBJ2-3; D call uncertain. The CDR3 contains 14 residues. Germline V gene sequence: CDR1 MNHNS, CDR2 SASEGT. Trimming shortened V by 6 bases and J by 0 bases, and 10 bases separated the two germline ends. The CDR3 loop reads CASRPTASTDTQYF. As DNA, the CDR3 is TGTGCCAGCAGACCCACCGCAAGCACAGATACGCAGTATTTT.

There are a few counts of this clonotype. The J gene is TRBJ1-6, the V gene TRBV12-3 or TRBV12-4, with TRBD1 identical over 10 bases. This CDR3 is 12 amino acids long. After removal of 5 bases from V and 16 bases from J, the junction contained 5 bases not matched to a gene. The CDR3 DNA follows: TGTGCCAGCAGTCTCCGGACAGGGGGACTCCACTTT. Amino acid sequence: CASSLRTGGLHF.

This chain connects TRBV5-1 to TRBJ1-1; D perhaps matches TRBD1 (5 bases). Germline values: CDR1 SGHRS, CDR2 YFSETQ. The CDR3 runs to 14 residues. V was shortened by 4 bases and J by 1 base, with 11 bases between the two germline ends. CDR3 residues: CASSKQATNTEAFF. CDR3 nucleotide sequence: TGCGCCAGCAGCAAACAGGCAACGAACACTGAAGCTTTCTTT.

The genes are TRBV3-1 and TRBJ2-3; tentative D call: TRBD2 (5 bases). Germline lookup yields CDR1 LGHDT and CDR2 YNNKEL (reference sequence). Trimming pared 4 bases from V and 1 base from J, leaving 15 bases between. The CDR3 is 16 amino acids. CDR3 DNA sequence: TGTGCCAGCAGCCCATCTGCGGGTTCCCGCACAGATACGCAGTATTTT. Encoded protein: CASSPSAGSRTDTQYF.

This clonotype was seen only a few times. The chain recombines TRBV6-1 with TRBJ2-2, with 7 nucleotides matching TRBD1. The V gene's germline CDR1 is MNHNS and CDR2 SASEGT. CDR3 length: 16 residues. V lost 7 bases to trimming and J lost 5 bases; unmatched junction nucleotides: 13. Here the CDR3 reads CASIQERGPKTGELFF. DNA for the CDR3: TGTGCCAGCATCCAAGAAAGGGGGCCAAAGACCGGGGAGCTGTTTTTT.

This clonotype was counted a single time. The CDR3 nucleotides read TGTGCCAGCAGCCAAGACGTCAGCAACTCCTACAATGAGCAGTTCTTC. This encodes CASSQDVSNSYNEQFF. The chain carries TRBV3-1 and TRBJ2-1; D is uncertain. Germline values: CDR1 LGHDT, CDR2 YNNKEL (reference sequence). V lost 0 bases and J lost 0, with 9 bases in between. The CDR3 is made up of 16 amino acids.

The sample holds one count of this clonotype. The chain recombines TRBV9 with TRBJ2-3; 9 nucleotides agree with TRBD1. CDR3 length: 15 amino acids. Germline V CDR1 and CDR2: SGDLS, YYNGEE. The J segment lost 6 bases and the V segment lost 0 bases, leaving 5 bases of the junction unmatched. CDR3 residues: CASSVEGQGWDTQYF. The CDR3 DNA reads as TGTGCCAGCAGCGTAGAGGGACAGGGTTGGGATACGCAGTATTTT.

This clonotype turned up a few times. The chain combines TRBV3-1 with TRBJ2-7, with D hard to call. Trimming took off 1 base at V and 7 bases at J, with 8 bases between the two ends. The germline V gene encodes CDR1 LGHDT and CDR2 YNNKEL (reference sequence). The CDR3 sequence is 12 residues long. Written as DNA, the CDR3 is TGTGCCAGCAGCCAAGGGCGGTCGGAGCAGTACTTC. Its translation: CASSQGRSEQYF.

This clonotype was picked up many times. At one of its ends the junction is not consistent with the germline gene, which may arise from a read error. The chain uses TRBV10-3 and TRBJ1-6; D might be TRBD1 (5 bases). This CDR3 comprises 13 residues. The germline V gene encodes CDR1 ENHRY and CDR2 SYGVKD. Here the CDR3 reads CAISDRDKSPLHF. The CDR3 DNA sequence: TGTGCCATCAGTGACAGGGATAAATCACCCCTCCACTTT.

The chain is built from TRBV12-3 or TRBV12-4 and TRBJ2-3; 8 bases align to TRBD1. The CDR3 loop spans 18 amino acids. Trimming took 5 bases from V and 2 from J; bases not matched to a gene: 15. The CDR3 spells CASSRALGTGASTDTQYF. CDR3 sequence (DNA): TGTGCCAGCAGTCGCGCACTCGGGACAGGAGCTTCCACAGATACGCAGTATTTT.

This clonotype was recorded a few times. The rearrangement links TRBV11-2 to TRBJ2-3; D is unclear. The CDR3 extends over 13 amino acids. Trimming left V 3 bases short and J 4 bases short, with 8 bases between. The germline V gene encodes CDR1 SGHAT and CDR2 FQNNGV. CDR3 nucleotides: TGTGCCAGCAGCTTTTTTAGGGCAGATACGCAGTATTTT. Residues: CASSFFRADTQYF.

This clonotype showed up just a few times. The genes are TRBV6-1 and TRBJ2-7; possible D gene TRBD1, 6 bases. The germline V gene encodes CDR1 MNHNS and CDR2 SASEGT. The V end was cut by 6 bases, the J end by 2 bases, with 11 bases between. This CDR3 comprises 13 residues. CDR3 in amino acids: CASSLNRAYEQYF. The CDR3, as DNA: TGTGCCAGCAGCTTGAACAGGGCCTACGAGCAGTACTTC.